These T cell receptor beta chains were read from a single sample in a study of CD8+ T cells in alopecia areata. Sequencing used immunoSEQ multiplex PCR; TCRdb keeps in-frame clones, though not all of them. The table records under 35,000 clones, around three quarters of them present only once. The specimen sequenced was NKG2D-low CD8+ T cells sorted from blood. The receptors derive from a human donor with alopecia areata. CDR3s include the opening cysteine and the closing phenylalanine or tryptophan. Each record gives: D gene, J gene, V gene, clone size, CDR3 protein, CDR3 DNA. D genes are given only for firm matches. Expanded clones are given a class, and other clones once, few, many or no size at all.

NA,TRBJ2-5,TRBV27,NA,CASSNLDSRETQYF,TGTGCCAGCAGTAACCTCGACAGCAGAGAGACCCAGTACTTC
NA,TRBJ2-1,TRBV7-2,NA,CASKGLGDWDEQFF,TGTGCCAGCAAGGGGTTGGGGGACTGGGATGAGCAGTTCTTC
NA,TRBJ2-7,TRBV7-9,NA,CATSGSYEQYF,TGTGCCACCTCCGGGTCCTACGAGCAGTACTTC
NA,TRBJ1-1,TRBV13,NA,CASSLGQAEAFF,TGTGCCAGCAGCTTAGGACAGGCTGAAGCTTTCTTT
TRBD2,TRBJ2-1,TRBV5-1,NA,CASSLGLANEQFF,TGCGCCAGCAGCTTAGGACTAGCCAATGAGCAGTTCTTC
NA,TRBJ1-5,TRBV15,large,CATSRDQGVNQPQHF,TGTGCCACCAGCAGAGATCAGGGTGTCAATCAGCCCCAGCATTTT
TRBD1,TRBJ1-5,TRBV5-6,NA,CASSPRQGNSNQPQHF,TGTGCCAGCAGCCCGAGACAGGGGAATAGCAATCAGCCCCAGCATTTT
NA,TRBJ2-2,TRBV7-9,NA,CASSLRTSGELFF,TGTGCCAGCAGCTTACGGACTTCCGGGGAGCTGTTTTTT
NA,TRBJ2-2,TRBV29-1,NA,CSVGGTDRNTGELFF,TGCAGCGTAGGGGGGACAGACCGAAACACCGGGGAGCTGTTTTTT
NA,TRBJ2-1,TRBV7-3,NA,CASSFLGRSSYNEQFF,TGTGCCAGCAGCTTCCTGGGCAGGAGCTCCTACAATGAGCAGTTCTTC
TRBD2,TRBJ2-7,TRBV27,once,CASSLTSGAYEQYF,TGTGCCAGCAGTTTAACTAGCGGAGCCTACGAGCAGTACTTC
NA,TRBJ2-7,TRBV29-1,NA,CSVEDRAGDEQYF,TGCAGCGTTGAAGATCGGGCCGGGGACGAGCAGTACTTC
TRBD2,TRBJ2-1,TRBV19,NA,CASTNLGLAAYNEQFF,TGTGCCAGTACCAACTTGGGACTAGCGGCCTACAATGAGCAGTTCTTC
NA,TRBJ2-7,TRBV29-1,NA,CSVLKGSYEQYF,TGCAGCGTCCTAAAGGGATCCTACGAGCAGTACTTC
TRBD2,TRBJ2-7,TRBV29-1,NA,CRDGTSSYEQYF,TGCAGGGACGGGACTAGCTCCTACGAGCAGTACTTC
NA,TRBJ1-5,TRBV27,NA,CASSQNEMEFSNQPQHF,TGTGCCAGCAGTCAGAACGAGATGGAATTTAGCAATCAGCCCCAGCATTTT
TRBD1,TRBJ2-7,TRBV29-1,NA,CSVGSTGTGVYEQYF,TGCAGCGTTGGTTCGACCGGGACAGGGGTGTACGAGCAGTACTTC
NA,TRBJ2-1,TRBV28,NA,CASSLQGNPYNEQFF,TGTGCCAGCAGTTTACAGGGCAACCCCTACAATGAGCAGTTCTTC
NA,TRBJ2-7,TRBV5-1,NA,CASSLAPDEQYF,TGCGCCAGCAGCTTGGCCCCCGACGAGCAGTACTTC
TRBD2,TRBJ2-2,TRBV27,NA,CASSLSVGLAGTGELFF,TGTGCCAGCAGTTTATCTGTTGGACTAGCGGGAACCGGGGAGCTGTTTTTT
NA,TRBJ2-5,TRBV5-4,NA,CASSTGTGGWETQYF,TGTGCCAGCAGCACTGGAACTGGGGGCTGGGAGACCCAGTACTTC
NA,TRBJ2-5,TRBV27,NA,CASSLTGSETQYF,TGTGCCAGCAGTTTGACAGGTTCAGAGACCCAGTACTTC
NA,TRBJ1-2,TRBV25-1,NA,CASSDGGYGYTF,TGTGCCAGCAGTGATGGGGGCTATGGCTACACCTTC
NA,TRBJ1-2,TRBV25-1,NA,CASSTQGNYGYTF,TGTGCCAGCAGCACGCAGGGGAACTATGGCTACACCTTC
TRBD1,TRBJ2-7,TRBV5-1,once,CASSPDRFYEQYF,TGCGCCAGCAGCCCGGACAGGTTCTACGAGCAGTACTTC
NA,TRBJ2-1,TRBV7-9,NA,CASSPEGVPSSYNEQFF,TGTGCCAGCAGCCCCGAAGGGGTCCCTAGCTCCTACAATGAGCAGTTCTTC
TRBD1,TRBJ2-7,TRBV19,once,CASSHQGARYEQYF,TGTGCCAGTAGTCATCAGGGGGCGCGCTACGAGCAGTACTTC
NA,TRBJ2-2,TRBV7-8,once,CASSLANRFSGELFF,TGTGCCAGCAGCTTAGCCAACAGGTTCTCCGGGGAGCTGTTTTTT
NA,TRBJ1-5,TRBV4-1,NA,CASSHTSTDQPQHF,TGCGCCAGCAGCCACACATCTACGGATCAGCCCCAGCATTTT
TRBD1,TRBJ2-1,TRBV29-1,NA,CSVDSGTGGNEQFF,TGCAGCGTTGATTCCGGGACAGGGGGCAATGAGCAGTTCTTC
NA,TRBJ1-1,TRBV6-1,NA,CASSEASQGGWNTEAFF,TGTGCCAGCAGTGAAGCGTCGCAGGGTGGATGGAACACTGAAGCTTTCTTT